Following are 30 T cell receptor beta chains from one sample sequenced in a study of T cell changes during pregnancy in multiple sclerosis (dated by TCRdb to the late 2010s). Library preparation employed the immunoSEQ multiplex PCR assay. TCRdb re-hosts the immuneACCESS table, in-frame sequences only. Its copies lack some clones; in the studies checked, an unresolved V gene accounts for under half of them, and the cause for the rest is not known. In all, the sample holds some 45,000 clones, and 75% to 95% of those were seen once. The top ten clones comprise roughly 2% of the sample. The sample here was CD4+ T cells from peripheral blood mononuclear cells, taken after pregnancy. The receptors here all came from a female donor in good health, enrolled as a control in a pregnancy study.

This rearrangement joins TRBV7-8 to TRBJ1-2; D ambiguous. The CDR3 loop spans 12 amino acids. Between the trimmed V and J ends, which lost 2 bases and 8 bases, there was a span of 9 bases. The V gene's germline CDR1 is SGHVS and CDR2 FQNEAQ. CDR3 loop: CASSLQPGGYTF. The CDR3 DNA reads TGTGCCAGCAGCTTACAGCCGGGGGGCTACACCTTC.

The genes are TRBV7-9 and TRBJ1-1, with unresolved D. Germline CDR1 reads SEHNR; CDR2 reads FQNEAQ (reference sequence). V shed 1 base and J shed 0 bases, with 9 bases lying between them. CDR3 length: 15 residues. CDR3 sequence (DNA): TGTGCCAGCAGCTTAGTACGACATTTGAACACTGAAGCTTTCTTT. Encoded protein: CASSLVRHLNTEAFF. Drawing the rest from reference TRBV7-9 and TRBJ1-1, the complete variable domain is DTGVSQNPRHKITKRGQNVTFRCDPISEHNRLYWYRQTLGQGPEFLTYFQNEAQLEKSRLLSDRFSAERPKGSFSTLEIQRTEQGDSAMYLCASSLVRHLNTEAFFGQGTRLTVV.

The chain carries TRBV6-6 and TRBJ2-3; 8 bases are shared with TRBD1. V was clipped by 5 bases and J by 5 bases; unmatched bases: 12. There are 16 residues in the CDR3. The germline gives CDR1 MNHNY, CDR2 SVGAGI (reference sequence). The CDR3 coding sequence is TGTGCCAGCAGTCTCCGGACAGGGAGGTCTGGAGATACGCAGTATTTT. It specifies CASSLRTGRSGDTQYF.

CDR3 sequence reads: CASSLESGASTDTQYF. In DNA form, the CDR3 reads TGCGCCAGCAGCTTGGAGTCGGGAGCTAGCACAGATACGCAGTATTTT. This sequence joins TRBV5-1 and TRBJ2-3, with D possibly being TRBD2 (6 bases). The CDR3 sequence is 16 residues long. With 0 bases removed from V and 0 bases from J, the gap between germline ends came to 11 bases. Germline assignment: CDR1 SGHRS and CDR2 YFSETQ. The full variable domain, completed using reference TRBV5-1 and TRBJ2-3, is KAGVTQTPRYLIKTRGQQVTLSCSPISGHRSVSWYQQTPGQGLQFLFEYFSETQRNKGNFPGRFSGRQFSNSRSEMNVSTLELGDSALYLCASSLESGASTDTQYFGPGTRLTVL.

The rearrangement links TRBV28 to TRBJ2-2; possible D gene TRBD1, 6 bases. V lost 4 bases and J 0 bases, leaving 6 bases between the germline ends. The CDR3 runs 14 residues. The germline V gene encodes CDR1 MDHEN and CDR2 SYDVKM. The CDR3 DNA reads as TGTGCCAGCAGTTGGACAGCGAACACCGGGGAGCTGTTTTTT. Translation: CASSWTANTGELFF. Full variable domain (outside the CDR3, taken from reference TRBV28 and TRBJ2-2): DVKVTQSSRYLVKRTGEKVFLECVQDMDHENMFWYRQDPGLGLRLIYFSYDVKMKEKGDIPEGYSVSREKKERFSLILESASTNQTSMYLCASSWTANTGELFFGEGSRLTVL.

V and J are TRBV28 and TRBJ2-7; D is perhaps TRBD1 (6 bases). V lost 5 bases and J 12 bases, leaving 32 bases between the germline ends. Germline CDR1 reads MDHEN; CDR2 reads SYDVKM. The CDR3 loop spans 17 amino acids. The CDR3 DNA reads TGTGCCAGCAGTCGCGACGGTTTGAAGGGCAGGGGTGGCTCGTGGTACTTC. This sequence encodes CASSRDGLKGRGGSWYF. The variable domain in full, completed from reference TRBV28 and TRBJ2-7, reads DVKVTQSSRYLVKRTGEKVFLECVQDMDHENMFWYRQDPGLGLRLIYFSYDVKMKEKGDIPEGYSVSREKKERFSLILESASTNQTSMYLCASSRDGLKGRGGSWYFGPGTRLTVT.

The V gene is TRBV7-9, the J gene TRBJ2-7; 12 bases are a match to TRBD1. The CDR3 totals 13 residues. Germline assignment: CDR1 SEHNR and CDR2 FQNEAQ (reference sequence). Losses at the gene ends were 9 bases for V and 7 bases for J; bases not matched to a gene: 7. The CDR3 nucleotides read TGTGCCAGTACGGGACAGGGGGCGTTTGAGCAGTACTTC. Amino acids: CASTGQGAFEQYF.

The genes are TRBV18 and TRBJ2-7, with 7 bases fitting TRBD1. The J segment lost 1 base and the V segment lost 3 bases, leaving 3 bases of the junction unmatched. The CDR3 is 14 amino acids. Germline V gene data show CDR1 as KGHSH and CDR2 as LQKENI. The CDR3 coding sequence is TGTGCCAGCTCACCGGACAGGACTTCCTACGAGCAGTACTTC. Amino acid sequence: CASSPDRTSYEQYF.

This chain joins TRBV28 and TRBJ2-1, with D perhaps matching TRBD2 (6 bases). The CDR3 totals 16 residues. Germline V gives CDR1 MDHEN, CDR2 SYDVKM. The germline V and J ends were trimmed by 6 bases and 0 bases, with 15 bases remaining between them. Written as DNA, the CDR3 is TGTGCCAGCAGGACAACTAGCTCCCGCTCCTACAATGAGCAGTTCTTC. Its translation is CASRTTSSRSYNEQFF.

This clone was counted a single time. The J gene is TRBJ1-4, the V gene TRBV29-1; TRBD1 matches 7 bases. This CDR3 contains 13 residues. Germline V gene sequence: CDR1 SQVTM, CDR2 ANQGSEA. J was trimmed by 8 bases and V by 4 bases; bases with no gene match: 7. The CDR3 DNA sequence: TGCAGCGTTGTACAGGGGCGCGGGGAAAAACTGTTTTTT. It is translated as CSVVQGRGEKLFF.

The chain employs TRBV2 and TRBJ2-3, with D possibly matching TRBD1 (6 bases). There are 15 residues in the CDR3. V lost 6 bases and J 4 bases, leaving 17 bases between the germline ends. Germline V gives CDR1 SNHLY, CDR2 FYNNEI. CDR3 sequence: CASRPNSGGSDTQYF. CDR3 DNA: TGTGCCAGCAGACCGAATTCTGGGGGCTCAGATACGCAGTATTTT.

The rearrangement joins TRBV11-2 to TRBJ2-2; 7 bases are shared with TRBD1. Per germline, CDR1 SGHAT and CDR2 FQNNGV. With 1 base clipped from V and 7 bases from J, the junction kept 6 bases outside the gene matches. CDR3 length: 15 amino acids. For the CDR3, the DNA is TGTGCCAGCAGCTTAGGCGCAGGGGGTGGCGGGGAGCTGTTTTTT. Its translation is CASSLGAGGGGELFF.

This chain connects TRBV7-9 to TRBJ2-7; 10 nucleotides align to TRBD2. The ends lost 5 bases at V and 2 bases at J; junction bases unmatched: 12. This CDR3 has 17 amino acids. Germline V lookup: CDR1 SEHNR, CDR2 FQNEAQ (reference sequence). The CDR3 bases are TGTGCCAGCAGCCCCCGTTGGACTAGCGGACCGGCCTACGAGCAGTACTTC. Protein: CASSPRWTSGPAYEQYF.

The chain employs TRBV7-3 and TRBJ2-2; D perhaps matches TRBD1 (6 bases). Trimming left V 5 bases short and J 5 bases short, with 9 bases between. The CDR3 contains 13 residues. Germline-derived CDR1 and CDR2 are SGHTA and FQGTGA. CDR3 protein: CASSNTGTGELFF. CDR3 coding DNA: TGTGCCAGCAGCAATACAGGGACCGGGGAGCTGTTTTTT.

The table lists this clone with a count of one. CDR3 residues: CASSRDRQQYF. The DNA of the CDR3 is TGCGCCAGCAGTCGGGACAGGCAGCAGTACTTC. The chain is built from TRBV5-1 and TRBJ2-7; 8 bases are a match to TRBD1. This CDR3 comprises 11 residues. After removal of 5 bases from V and 8 bases from J, the junction contained 3 bases not matched to a gene. CDR1 and CDR2 from the germline V gene are SGHRS and YFSETQ.

CDR3 in amino acids: CASSLSWTSGSSDTQYF. CDR3 DNA: TGTGCCAGCAGCTTAAGTTGGACTAGCGGGAGTAGCGATACGCAGTATTTT. V gene TRBV13 combines with J gene TRBJ2-3; the match to TRBD2 covers 13 bases. This CDR3 region has 17 residues. The trim removed 2 bases at V and 6 bases at J, leaving 8 bases unmatched. CDR1 is PRHDT and CDR2 is FYEKMQ in the germline V gene (reference sequence).

The CDR3 nucleotides read TGTGCCAGCAGCCCAGGGACAGGGAAGGTTACTGAAGCTTTCTTT. It codes for CASSPGTGKVTEAFF. V gene TRBV7-8 combines with J gene TRBJ1-1; 9 bases map to TRBD1. Per the germline V gene, CDR1 is SGHVS and CDR2 is FQNEAQ. J lost 5 bases, V lost 5 bases, and 9 bases had no gene match. The CDR3 is 15 residues long.

The V and J genes are TRBV18 and TRBJ2-3; 11 bases align to TRBD2. V shed 5 bases, J shed 9 bases, and the junction held 4 bases outside the gene matches. Germline assignment: CDR1 KGHSH and CDR2 LQKENI. This CDR3 contains 13 residues. The CDR3 DNA is TGTGCCAGCTCAAGTAGCGGGAGGGCGACGCAGTATTTT. Translating it yields CASSSSGRATQYF.

V usage is TRBV19 and J usage is TRBJ2-7; D is unresolved. The CDR3 has 13 amino acids. In germline, CDR1 is LNHDA, CDR2 SQIVND (reference sequence). V was cut by 4 bases and J by 7 bases, with 14 bases left in between. CDR3 sequence: CASSNSPGWEQYF. The CDR3 region has the DNA TGTGCCAGTAGTAACTCACCCGGGTGGGAGCAGTACTTC. The variable domain in full, with the rest retrieved from reference TRBV19 and TRBJ2-7, is DGGITQSPKYLFRKEGQNVTLSCEQNLNHDAMYWYRQDPGQGLRLIYYSQIVNDFQKGDIAEGYSVSREKKESFPLTVTSAQKNPTAFYLCASSNSPGWEQYFGPGTRLTVT.

The chain recombines TRBV4-2 with TRBJ1-4; 8 bases align to TRBD1. The CDR3 is 18 residues long. Germline values: CDR1 LGHNA, CDR2 YNFKEQ. V was clipped by 3 bases and J by 2 bases; unmatched bases: 11. DNA for the CDR3: TGTGCCAGCAGCCATGCCCCCCGACAGGGGAGGACTAATGAAAAACTGTTTTTT. Its protein product is CASSHAPRQGRTNEKLFF.

The V call is TRBV5-1, the J call TRBJ2-1, with 10 bases fitting TRBD2. Trimming took 6 bases from V and 0 from J; bases not matched to a gene: 15. The CDR3 is 19 residues long. CDR1 and CDR2 from the germline V gene are SGHRS and YFSETQ. The CDR3 loop is CASTTSGVGRRGSYNEQFF. The DNA of the CDR3 is TGCGCCAGCACTACTAGCGGGGTGGGAAGGAGGGGCTCCTACAATGAGCAGTTCTTC.

The rearrangement links TRBV2 to TRBJ1-1; TRBD1 is a possible D gene (6 bases). CDR1 SNHLY and CDR2 FYNNEI come from the germline V gene. The germline V and J ends were trimmed by 4 bases and 3 bases, with 15 bases remaining between them. This CDR3 spans 15 amino acids. The chain's CDR3 is CASSAGPGVHTEAFF. The CDR3 nucleotides are TGTGCCAGCAGTGCGGGGCCAGGGGTGCACACTGAAGCTTTCTTT.

The V call is TRBV10-3, the J call TRBJ2-7, with D possibly being TRBD2 (6 bases). Germline assignment: CDR1 ENHRY and CDR2 SYGVKD. Trimming removed 6 bases from V and 2 bases from J, with 14 bases in between. The CDR3 totals 14 residues. The CDR3 spells CAISGGRDPYEQYF. In DNA form, the CDR3 reads TGTGCCATCAGCGGGGGACGGGACCCCTACGAGCAGTACTTC.

This clone occurred a few times. This rearrangement joins TRBV16 to TRBJ1-5; perhaps TRBD1 as D (5 bases). Germline CDR1 is KGHSY and CDR2 is FQNENV. V was pared by 2 bases and J by 6 bases, with 11 bases between. CDR3 length equals 14 residues. The chain's CDR3 is CASSQVAGFQPQHF. The CDR3 bases are TGTGCCAGCAGCCAAGTTGCAGGGTTTCAGCCCCAGCATTTT. Based on the CDR3 plus reference TRBV16 and TRBJ1-5, the full variable domain is GEEVAQTPKHLVRGEGQKAKLYCAPIKGHSYVFWYQQVLKNEFKFLISFQNENVFDETGMPKERFSAKCLPNSPCSLEIQATKLEDSAVYFCASSQVAGFQPQHFGDGTRLSIL.

V usage is TRBV11-2 and J usage is TRBJ2-1; unclear D gene. V lost 0 bases and J 4 bases, leaving 7 bases between the germline ends. Germline assignment: CDR1 SGHAT and CDR2 FQNNGV. CDR3 length: 14 residues. CDR3 in amino acids: CASSLELTYNEQFF. CDR3 bases: TGTGCCAGCAGCTTAGAACTAACGTACAATGAGCAGTTCTTC.

The chain has TRBV6-4 and TRBJ2-3; 11 bases line up with TRBD2. V shed 3 bases and J 5 bases; nucleotides not matched to a gene: 4. Per germline, CDR1 MRHNA and CDR2 SNTAGT. The CDR3 sequence is 15 residues long. Here the CDR3 reads CASSELAGGQDTQYF. The CDR3 bases are TGTGCCAGCAGTGAATTAGCGGGAGGGCAAGATACGCAGTATTTT.

This chain connects TRBV9 to TRBJ2-2; TRBD2 agrees at 12 bases. The length of the CDR3 is 17 residues. V shed 4 bases, J shed 5 bases, and the junction held 9 bases outside the gene matches. CDR1 and CDR2 (germline): SGDLS, YYNGEE. The CDR3 loop is CASSLRTSGIRTGELFF. The CDR3 coding sequence is TGTGCCAGCAGCCTCCGGACTAGCGGGATACGTACCGGGGAGCTGTTTTTT.

V and J are TRBV6-6 and TRBJ1-1, with D unclear. The CDR3 sequence is 13 residues long. V dropped 10 bases and J dropped 0 bases, with 12 bases sitting between them. Germline CDR1 reads MNHNY; CDR2 reads SVGAGI (reference sequence). In DNA, the CDR3 is TGTGCCACCTCGTTGAGGGTGAACACTGAAGCTTTCTTT. Translated, it gives CATSLRVNTEAFF.

V gene TRBV4-2 combines with J gene TRBJ2-1; 8 bases agree with TRBD2. The V segment lost 5 bases and the J segment 4 bases; nucleotides outside the gene matches: 7. Germline CDR1 and CDR2: LGHNA and YNFKEQ. The CDR3 loop spans 15 amino acids. The chain's CDR3 is CASSSSGSSYNEQFF. In DNA form, the CDR3 reads TGTGCCAGCAGCTCGAGCGGGAGTAGTTACAATGAGCAGTTCTTC.

This chain uses TRBV5-1 with TRBJ2-7; the match to TRBD1 covers 9 bases. The CDR3 runs to 14 residues. Per the germline V gene, CDR1 is SGHRS and CDR2 is YFSETQ. V lost 1 base and J lost 3; bases outside the gene matches: 2. The CDR3: CASSLQTGGYEQYF. CDR3 sequence (DNA): TGCGCCAGCAGCTTGCAGACAGGGGGCTACGAGCAGTACTTC.